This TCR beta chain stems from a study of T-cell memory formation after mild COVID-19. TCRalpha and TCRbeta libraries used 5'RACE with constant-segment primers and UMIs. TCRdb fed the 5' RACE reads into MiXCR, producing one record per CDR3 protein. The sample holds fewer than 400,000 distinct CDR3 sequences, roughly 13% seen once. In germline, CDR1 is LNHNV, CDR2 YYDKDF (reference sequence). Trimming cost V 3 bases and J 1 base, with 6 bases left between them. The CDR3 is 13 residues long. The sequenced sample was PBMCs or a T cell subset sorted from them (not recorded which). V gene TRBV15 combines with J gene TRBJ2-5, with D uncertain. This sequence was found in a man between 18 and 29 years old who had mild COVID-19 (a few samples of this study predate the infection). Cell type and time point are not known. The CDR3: CATSRYLQETQYF. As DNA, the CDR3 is TGTGCCACCAGCAGGTACCTCCAAGAGACCCAGTACTTC.